This entry is about one TCR beta chain. The target antigen is unknown. This entry belongs to a study of cytomegalovirus exposure and HLA in healthy donors. General study findings and limits: The study labeled approximately 150 TCR beta chains cytomegalovirus-associated. As was reported, the classifier diagnosed cytomegalovirus status with high specificity and sensitivity. Subsequent analysis of the approximately 130 validation repertoires found a tendency for first-cohort TCR clusters to co-occur.

From germline, CDR1 is SQVTM and CDR2 ANQGSEA. With 8 bases removed from V and 1 base from J, the gap between germline ends came to 14 bases. This CDR3 has 13 amino acids. It was the 120-subject validation cohort, separate from the approximately 620-subject first cohort, to which the donors belonged. TCRdb's copy holds only in-frame clones and misses some; the assay was immunoSEQ multiplex PCR. The sample contains some 73,000 clones, 80% to 90% of which appear only once. The gene calls are TRBV29-1 and TRBJ1-1; no definite D call. The source is a woman younger than 30 in good health and CMV-seropositive. Sequenced sample: PBMCs. For the CDR3, the DNA is TGCAGCCCGACGGAGTTTGCGAACACTGAAGCTTTCTTT. This encodes CSPTEFANTEAFF. Supplemented by reference TRBV29-1 and TRBJ1-1, the full variable domain reads SAVISQKPSRDICQRGTSLTIQCQVDSQVTMMFWYRQQPGQSLTLIATANQGSEATYESGFVIDKFPISRPNLTFSTLTVSNMSPEDSSIYLCSPTEFANTEAFFGQGTRLTVV.